The clone carrying this T cell receptor beta chain came up a few times. Measured with immunoSEQ multiplex PCR; TCRdb has only the in-frame clones, and not every one. The profile shows some 190,000 clones, 76% of them singletons. This record belongs to a study of blood T cell repertoires in COVID-19. This receptor was identified in a woman in her forties or fifties with acute COVID-19. The specimen sequenced was PBMCs or T cells enriched from blood (not recorded which).

The CDR3 here is CASSPPGSYEQYV. For the CDR3, the DNA is TGTGCCAGCAGTCCCCCGGGTAGCTACGAGCAGTACGTC. The rearrangement joins TRBV28 to TRBJ2-7; D is ambiguous. Trimming stripped 5 bases from V and 3 bases from J, with 11 bases between. Germline loops: CDR1 MDHEN, CDR2 SYDVKM. CDR3 length: 13 amino acids.